These 30 T cell receptor beta chains were all obtained from the same sample, sequenced in a study of shared clonotypes between healthy human individuals. The table came from immunoSEQ multiplex PCR; TCRdb's copy has only in-frame clones and leaves some out. The repertoire holds 2,500,000 or so clones, with over 85% as singletons. Sequences were obtained from naive CD4+ T cells sorted from blood. Subset specified: CD45RA+ positively selected. The origin of the receptors is a man aged 18-30 years in good health.

With respect to this clone: Other DNA sequences in this sample translate to the same CDR3. V and J are TRBV2 and TRBJ2-1, with D tentatively TRBD2 (6 bases). The CDR3 has 15 amino acids. Germline V gene sequence: CDR1 SNHLY, CDR2 FYNNEI. Trimming removed 3 bases from V and 0 bases from J, with 9 bases in between. DNA of the CDR3: TGTGCCAGCAGTGAGGAGGGGAGCTCCTACAATGAGCAGTTCTTC. It encodes CASSEEGSSYNEQFF.

The rearrangement uses TRBV5-1 and TRBJ2-7; TRBD1 matches at 9 bases. Germline-derived CDR1 and CDR2 are SGHRS and YFSETQ. This CDR3 is built from 16 residues. V trimming: 0 bases; J trimming: 3 bases; junction bases outside the gene matches: 7. CDR3 nucleotide sequence: TGCGCCAGCAGCTTGGGAGGGACAGGGATAGTCTACGAGCAGTACTTC. Amino acid sequence: CASSLGGTGIVYEQYF.

The CDR3 region is CASRRDIQETQYF. The CDR3 bases are TGTGCCAGCAGGCGGGACATACAAGAGACCCAGTACTTC. The V and J genes are TRBV6-5 and TRBJ2-5; D is perhaps TRBD1 or TRBD2 (6 bases each). Trimming took 6 bases from V and 2 from J, leaving 10 bases between them. CDR1 is MNHEY and CDR2 is SVGAGI in the germline V gene. This CDR3 is 13 amino acids long.

This clone was counted a single time. The V and J genes are TRBV6-5 and TRBJ2-3; D is unclear. The germline V and J ends were trimmed by 6 bases and 2 bases, with 15 bases remaining between them. The CDR3 extends over 15 amino acids. CDR1 is MNHEY, CDR2 SVGAGI, per germline. As DNA, the CDR3 is TGTGCCAGCAGCCCAGAACAACGGCCCACAGATACGCAGTATTTT. Translated: CASSPEQRPTDTQYF.

The V call is TRBV4-1, the J call TRBJ1-2; no clear D. Germline values: CDR1 MGHRA, CDR2 YSYEKL. The CDR3 runs 13 residues. The V end was cut by 1 base, the J end by 8 bases, with 11 bases between. The DNA of the CDR3 is TGCGCCAGCAGCCAAGCTTTAGTGTCCGGCTACACCTTC. The encoded protein is CASSQALVSGYTF.

The chain has TRBV30 and TRBJ2-7; 13 positions agree with TRBD2. Losses at the gene ends were 2 bases for V and 0 bases for J; bases not matched to a gene: 7. From germline, CDR1 is GTSNPN and CDR2 SVGIG (reference sequence). This CDR3 has 17 residues. Here the CDR3 reads CAWSYPGLAGSSYEQYF. The DNA of the CDR3 is TGTGCCTGGAGTTACCCGGGACTAGCGGGGAGCTCCTACGAGCAGTACTTC.

The genes are TRBV5-6 and TRBJ2-4; no definite D call. This CDR3 has 15 amino acids. The V end was cut by 0 bases, the J end by 3 bases, with 10 bases between. Looked up from germline, CDR1 is SGHDT and CDR2 is YYEEEE. The CDR3 coding sequence is TGTGCCAGCAGCTTGGAATTCGCCGTCAAAAACATTCAGTACTTC. It specifies CASSLEFAVKNIQYF. The variable domain in full, completed from reference TRBV5-6 and TRBJ2-4, reads DAGVTQSPTHLIKTRGQQVTLRCSPKSGHDTVSWYQQALGQGPQFIFQYYEEEERQRGNFPDRFSGHQFPNYSSELNVNALLLGDSALYLCASSLEFAVKNIQYFGAGTRLSVL.

The V gene is TRBV7-2, the J gene TRBJ2-7, with 9 bases identical to TRBD1. The length of the CDR3 is 13 residues. Trimming took 6 bases from V and 2 from J; bases not matched to a gene: 2. The germline V gene encodes CDR1 SGHTA and CDR2 FQGNSA. The CDR3 nucleotides are TGTGCCAGCAGAGGGACAGGGCCCTACGAGCAGTACTTC. This gives the protein CASRGTGPYEQYF. Full variable domain (missing parts from reference TRBV7-2 and TRBJ2-7): GAGVSQSPSNKVTEKGKDVELRCDPISGHTALYWYRQSLGQGLEFLIYFQGNSAPDKSGLPSDRFSAERTGGSVSTLTIQRTQQEDSAVYLCASRGTGPYEQYFGPGTRLTVT.

The chain carries TRBV27 and TRBJ2-7; maybe TRBD2 (6 bases). The CDR3 is 11 residues long. Deletions cut 5 bases from V and 5 bases from J, with 7 bases between. The germline V gene has CDR1 MNHEY and CDR2 SMNVEV (reference sequence). CDR3 sequence: CASSRGNEQYF. CDR3 DNA: TGTGCCAGCAGTCGGGGGAACGAGCAGTACTTC.

V is TRBV19 and J is TRBJ1-5; D is possibly TRBD1 (6 bases). CDR1 is LNHDA, CDR2 SQIVND, per germline (reference sequence). Trimming took off 3 bases at V and 7 bases at J, with 13 bases between the two ends. The CDR3 has 14 amino acids. The CDR3 loop reads CASSISQGLQPQHF. The CDR3 DNA sequence: TGTGCCAGTAGTATCTCACAGGGTCTGCAGCCCCAGCATTTT.

This clone turned up a few times. V and J are TRBV19 and TRBJ1-5; D remains ambiguous. The CDR3 length is 12 residues. From germline, CDR1 is LNHDA and CDR2 SQIVND (reference sequence). Trimming took off 1 base at V and 9 bases at J, with 7 bases between the two ends. CDR3: CASSIGGSPQHF. CDR3 DNA: TGTGCCAGTAGTATAGGAGGGTCGCCCCAGCATTTT.

CDR3 region: CASSLGGKFSPLHF. The CDR3 nucleotides read TGTGCCAGCAGCTTGGGGGGGAAGTTTTCACCCCTCCACTTT. The chain carries TRBV5-6 and TRBJ1-6; a weak D match, TRBD1 (5 bases). Germline V lookup: CDR1 SGHDT, CDR2 YYEEEE. V lost 0 bases and J 9 bases, leaving 10 bases between the germline ends. The CDR3 is 14 amino acids.

This chain links TRBV18 with TRBJ2-7; 11 nucleotides align to TRBD2. Germline V gene lookup returns CDR1 KGHSH and CDR2 LQKENI. The CDR3 loop spans 16 amino acids. With V trimmed by 6 bases and J by 2 bases, 9 bases remained unmatched. This CDR3 is CASSQGLAELAYEQYF. In DNA form, the CDR3 reads TGTGCCAGCTCCCAGGGACTAGCGGAGCTAGCCTACGAGCAGTACTTC.

The CDR3 region has the DNA TGTGCCAGCAGCAATCAGGGGGCGGGGGAGACCCAGTACTTC. Translating it yields CASSNQGAGETQYF. The rearrangement links TRBV5-4 to TRBJ2-5; TRBD1 matches 8 bases. The J segment lost 5 bases and the V segment lost 4 bases, leaving 7 bases of the junction unmatched. CDR3 length: 14 residues. Germline lookup yields CDR1 SGHNT and CDR2 YYREEE (reference sequence).

The chain couples TRBV14 to TRBJ1-2, with D unresolved. The CDR3 extends over 13 amino acids. CDR1 is SGHDN and CDR2 is FVKESK in the germline V gene. The V end was cut by 3 bases, the J end by 2 bases, with 7 bases between. The CDR3 is CASSQDLNYGYTF. The CDR3 nucleotides read TGTGCCAGCAGCCAGGACTTAAACTATGGCTACACCTTC. Filled out from reference TRBV14 and TRBJ1-2, the complete variable domain reads EAGVTQFPSHSVIEKGQTVTLRCDPISGHDNLYWYRRVMGKEIKFLLHFVKESKQDESGMPNNRFLAERTGGTYSTLKVQPAELEDSGVYFCASSQDLNYGYTFGSGTRLTVV.

Comment on this clone: The junction does not match germline at one end; this may be a read error. The chain is built from TRBV5-1 and TRBJ1-1; TRBD1 is a possible D gene (6 bases). The CDR3 runs to 14 residues. Germline CDR1 reads SGHRS; CDR2 reads YFSETQ. The CDR3, as DNA: TGCGCCAGCAGCGCGGGACAACTGAACACTGAAGCTTCCTTT. Its protein is CASSAGQLNTEASF.

A word on this clone: One junction end disagrees with the germline gene, perhaps due to a read error. This chain links TRBV10-3 with TRBJ1-5; possible D gene TRBD1, 5 bases. Germline CDR1 and CDR2: ENHRY and SYGVKD. CDR3 length: 14 residues. As DNA, the CDR3 is TGTGCCATTAGTGACAGTACTAGCAATCAGCCCCAGCATTTT. It yields the protein CAISDSTSNQPQHF.

This rearrangement joins TRBV5-4 to TRBJ1-2, with a weak D call TRBD1 (5 bases). This CDR3 is 13 amino acids long. V lost 3 bases and J lost 2, with 8 bases in between. Germline V gene sequence: CDR1 SGHNT, CDR2 YYREEE (reference sequence). For the CDR3, the DNA is TGTGCCAGCAGCTCCCCAGGGAACTATGGCTACACCTTC. Protein: CASSSPGNYGYTF.

As regards this clone: Other DNA sequences of this sample code for an identical CDR3. This chain links TRBV6-6 with TRBJ1-1; D is undetermined. Germline V lookup: CDR1 MNHNY, CDR2 SVGAGI (reference sequence). This CDR3 is built from 15 residues. V was cut by 7 bases and J by 0 bases, with 15 bases left in between. This CDR3 is CASTPGGGLNTEAFF. CDR3 DNA: TGTGCCAGCACCCCCGGAGGAGGACTGAACACTGAAGCTTTCTTT.

The CDR3 loop is CASSQGVGRTSTDTQYF. The CDR3 nucleotides are TGCGCCAGCAGCCAAGGAGTGGGGCGGACTAGCACAGATACGCAGTATTTT. The V and J genes are TRBV4-1 and TRBJ2-3; either TRBD1 or TRBD2 may fit D (5 bases each). Germline V gene data show CDR1 as MGHRA and CDR2 as YSYEKL. The CDR3 spans 17 residues. The V and J ends lost 1 base and 0 bases respectively, with 14 bases between them.

The J gene is TRBJ1-4, the V gene TRBV6-1; no clear D. The germline gives CDR1 MNHNS, CDR2 SASEGT. There are 14 residues in the CDR3. V was shortened by 1 base and J by 7 bases, with 10 bases between the two germline ends. This CDR3 reads CASSEGPTTEKLFF. The CDR3 region has the DNA TGTGCCAGCAGTGAAGGGCCGACAACTGAAAAACTGTTTTTT.

In DNA form, the CDR3 reads TGTGCCTTGGGACAAAGCACAGATACGCAGTATTTT. This codes for CALGQSTDTQYF. The chain carries TRBV10-3 and TRBJ2-3; D is possibly TRBD1 (6 bases). V was shortened by 11 bases and J by 0 bases, with 9 bases between the two germline ends. The CDR3 is 12 residues long. CDR1 and CDR2 (germline): ENHRY, SYGVKD.

The rearrangement links TRBV18 to TRBJ2-7; D not certain. Trimming cost V 4 bases and J 2 bases, with 9 bases left between them. Germline V gene lookup returns CDR1 KGHSH and CDR2 LQKENI. The length of the CDR3 is 13 residues. The CDR3 DNA sequence: TGTGCCAGCTCACTGAAGGAGACCTACGAGCAGTACTTC. Amino acids: CASSLKETYEQYF.

This chain connects TRBV10-3 to TRBJ2-6; D gene uncertain. Per germline, CDR1 ENHRY and CDR2 SYGVKD. Trimming pared 4 bases from V and 4 bases from J, leaving 17 bases between. The CDR3 has 17 residues. CDR3 nucleotides: TGTGCCATCAGTGTAACGGCCCAGGCCTCGGGGGCCAACGTCCTGACTTTC. It yields the protein CAISVTAQASGANVLTF.

The V and J genes are TRBV2 and TRBJ1-1, with D perhaps matching TRBD1 (6 bases). Trimming left V 0 bases short and J 11 bases short, with 13 bases between. This CDR3 comprises 13 residues. CDR1 is SNHLY, CDR2 FYNNEI, per germline. DNA for the CDR3: TGTGCCAGCAGTGAAGCCAGGACAGTTCCTGCTTTCTTT. This codes for CASSEARTVPAFF.

The chain is built from TRBV5-1 and TRBJ1-1; D not certain. With 0 bases removed from V and 0 bases from J, the gap between germline ends came to 6 bases. The CDR3 is made up of 14 amino acids. In germline, CDR1 is SGHRS, CDR2 YFSETQ. The CDR3 DNA follows: TGCGCCAGCAGCTTGGCCTCTGTGAACACTGAAGCTTTCTTT. Its protein is CASSLASVNTEAFF.

This chain links TRBV2 with TRBJ2-7; TRBD1 matches 8 bases. This CDR3 contains 12 residues. CDR1 is SNHLY, CDR2 FYNNEI, per germline. Trimming at V came to 6 bases and at J to 5 bases, leaving 3 bases not matched to a gene. CDR3 nucleotide sequence: TGTGCCAGCAGGGACAGGGCCCACGAGCAGTACTTC. It yields the protein CASRDRAHEQYF.

A word on this clone: Other DNA sequences within the sample encode an identical CDR3. The chain has TRBV6-5 and TRBJ1-5; 11 bases agree with TRBD1. The CDR3 has 15 residues. Germline loops: CDR1 MNHEY, CDR2 SVGAGI. Germline trimming cut 6 bases from V and 4 bases from J; bases unmatched to any gene: 5. CDR3 in DNA: TGTGCCAGCAGACCCGGGACAGGGGGAAATCAGCCCCAGCATTTT. Translated: CASRPGTGGNQPQHF.

This chain joins TRBV29-1 and TRBJ2-1; 10 positions match TRBD2. V dropped 7 bases and J dropped 3; count of bases not matched to a gene: 6. CDR3 length: 14 amino acids. Germline CDR1 SQVTM, CDR2 ANQGSEA. CDR3 nucleotide sequence: TGCAGCGGGACTAGCGGATACCTCTACAATGAGCAGTTCTTC. Protein sequence: CSGTSGYLYNEQFF.

This chain uses TRBV9 with TRBJ1-2; 10 bases are a match to TRBD1. CDR1 and CDR2 from the germline V gene are SGDLS and YYNGEE. Germline trimming cut 4 bases from V and 6 bases from J; bases unmatched to any gene: 21. CDR3 length: 19 residues. The CDR3 is CASSSTPGERDRGDHGYTF. The CDR3 DNA is TGTGCCAGCAGCTCCACCCCGGGAGAACGGGACAGGGGTGATCATGGCTACACCTTC.